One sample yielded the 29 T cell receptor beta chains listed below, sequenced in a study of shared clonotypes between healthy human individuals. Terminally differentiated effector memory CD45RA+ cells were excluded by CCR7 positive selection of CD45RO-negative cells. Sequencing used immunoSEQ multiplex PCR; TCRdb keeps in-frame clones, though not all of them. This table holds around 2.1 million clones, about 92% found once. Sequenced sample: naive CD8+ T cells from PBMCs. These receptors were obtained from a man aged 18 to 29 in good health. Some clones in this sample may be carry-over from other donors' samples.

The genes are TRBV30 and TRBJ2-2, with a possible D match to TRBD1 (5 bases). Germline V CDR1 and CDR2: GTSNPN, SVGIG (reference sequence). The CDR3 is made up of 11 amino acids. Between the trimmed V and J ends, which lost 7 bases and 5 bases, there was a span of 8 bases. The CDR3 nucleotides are TGTGCCTTGCCAGGGACCGGGGAGCTGTTTTTT. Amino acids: CALPGTGELFF.

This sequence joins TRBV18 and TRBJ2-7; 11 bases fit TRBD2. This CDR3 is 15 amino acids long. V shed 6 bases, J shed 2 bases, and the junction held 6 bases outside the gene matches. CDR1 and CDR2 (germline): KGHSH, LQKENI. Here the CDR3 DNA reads TGTGCCAGCTCTCCAACTAGCGGGAGCCCCTACGAGCAGTACTTC. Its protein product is CASSPTSGSPYEQYF.

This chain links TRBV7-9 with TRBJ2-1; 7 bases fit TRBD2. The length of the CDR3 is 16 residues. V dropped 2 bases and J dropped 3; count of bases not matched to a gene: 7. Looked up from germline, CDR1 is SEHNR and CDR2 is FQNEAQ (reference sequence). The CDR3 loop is CASSLRDGRFYNEQFF. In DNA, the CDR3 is TGTGCCAGCAGCTTACGGGACGGGAGGTTCTACAATGAGCAGTTCTTC.

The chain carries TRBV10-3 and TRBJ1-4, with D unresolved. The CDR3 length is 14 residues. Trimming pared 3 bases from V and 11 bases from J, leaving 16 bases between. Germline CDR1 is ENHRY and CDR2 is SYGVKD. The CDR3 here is CAISDPSRERKLFF. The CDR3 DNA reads TGTGCCATCAGTGATCCCTCCCGAGAGAGGAAACTGTTTTTT.

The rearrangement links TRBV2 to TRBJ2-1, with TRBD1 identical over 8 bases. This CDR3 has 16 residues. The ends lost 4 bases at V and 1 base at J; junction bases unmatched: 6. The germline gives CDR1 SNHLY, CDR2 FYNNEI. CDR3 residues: CASSGTGSLSYNEQFF. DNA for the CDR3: TGTGCCAGCAGTGGGACAGGGAGCTTGTCCTACAATGAGCAGTTCTTC. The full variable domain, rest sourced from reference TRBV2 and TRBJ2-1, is EPEVTQTPSHQVTQMGQEVILRCVPISNHLYFYWYRQILGQKVEFLVSFYNNEISEKSEIFDDQFSVERPDGSNFTLKIRSTKLEDSAMYFCASSGTGSLSYNEQFFGPGTRLTVL.

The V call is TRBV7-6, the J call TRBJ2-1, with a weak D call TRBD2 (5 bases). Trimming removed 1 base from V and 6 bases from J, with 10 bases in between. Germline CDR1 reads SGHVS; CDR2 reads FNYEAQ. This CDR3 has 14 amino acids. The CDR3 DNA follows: TGTGCCAGCAGCTTAGAATGGGCGGGCAATGAGCAGTTCTTC. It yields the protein CASSLEWAGNEQFF.

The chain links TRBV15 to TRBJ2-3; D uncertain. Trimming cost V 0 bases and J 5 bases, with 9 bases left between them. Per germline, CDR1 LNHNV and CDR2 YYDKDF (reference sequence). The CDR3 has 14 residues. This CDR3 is CATSRDFDGDTQYF. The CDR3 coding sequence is TGTGCCACCAGCAGAGATTTTGACGGAGATACGCAGTATTTT.

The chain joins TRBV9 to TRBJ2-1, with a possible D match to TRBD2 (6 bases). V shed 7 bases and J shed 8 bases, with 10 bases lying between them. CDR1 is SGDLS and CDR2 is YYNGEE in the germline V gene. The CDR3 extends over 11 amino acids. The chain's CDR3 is CASGRGYEQFF. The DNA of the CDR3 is TGTGCCAGCGGGCGGGGCTATGAGCAGTTCTTC.

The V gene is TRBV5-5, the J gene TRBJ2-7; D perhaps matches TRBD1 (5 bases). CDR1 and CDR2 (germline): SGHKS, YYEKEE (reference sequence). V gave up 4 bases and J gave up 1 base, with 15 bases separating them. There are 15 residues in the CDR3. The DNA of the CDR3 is TGTGCCAGCAGCCCCTTGCAGGGTTCGTCCTACGAGCAGTACTTC. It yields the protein CASSPLQGSSYEQYF.

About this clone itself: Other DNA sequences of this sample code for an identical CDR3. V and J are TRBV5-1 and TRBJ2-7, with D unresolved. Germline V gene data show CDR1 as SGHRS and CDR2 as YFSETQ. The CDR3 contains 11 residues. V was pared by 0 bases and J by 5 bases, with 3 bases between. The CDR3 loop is CASSLEDEQYF. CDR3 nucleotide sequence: TGCGCCAGCAGCTTGGAGGACGAGCAGTACTTC.

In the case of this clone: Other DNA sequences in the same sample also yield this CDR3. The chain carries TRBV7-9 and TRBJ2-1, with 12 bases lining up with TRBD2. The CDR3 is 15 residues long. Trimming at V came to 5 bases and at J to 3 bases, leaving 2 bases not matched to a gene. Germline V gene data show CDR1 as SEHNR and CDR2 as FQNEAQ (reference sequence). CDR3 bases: TGTGCCAGCAGCCGGACTAGCGGGGTCTACAATGAGCAGTTCTTC. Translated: CASSRTSGVYNEQFF.

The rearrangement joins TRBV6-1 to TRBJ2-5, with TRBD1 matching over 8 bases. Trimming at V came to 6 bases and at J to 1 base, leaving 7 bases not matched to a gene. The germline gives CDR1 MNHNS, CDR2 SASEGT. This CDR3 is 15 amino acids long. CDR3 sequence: CASRARGRIQETQYF. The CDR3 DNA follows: TGTGCCAGCAGGGCCAGGGGGCGGATCCAAGAGACCCAGTACTTC.

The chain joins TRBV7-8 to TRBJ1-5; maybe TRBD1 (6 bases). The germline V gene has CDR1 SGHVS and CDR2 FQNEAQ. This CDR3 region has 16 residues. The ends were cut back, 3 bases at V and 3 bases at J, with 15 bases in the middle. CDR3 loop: CASSFLGPGDNQPQHF. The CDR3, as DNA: TGTGCCAGCAGCTTTTTGGGTCCAGGGGACAATCAGCCCCAGCATTTT.

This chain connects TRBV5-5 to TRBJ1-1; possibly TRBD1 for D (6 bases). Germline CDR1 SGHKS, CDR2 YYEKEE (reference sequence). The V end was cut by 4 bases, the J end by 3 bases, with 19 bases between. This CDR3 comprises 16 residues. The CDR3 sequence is CASSRSRGAWDTEAFF. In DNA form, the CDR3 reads TGTGCCAGCAGCCGCTCCCGGGGGGCCTGGGACACTGAAGCTTTCTTT.

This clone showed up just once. The CDR3 here is CASSIVPGQVYNEQFF. The CDR3 bases are TGTGCCAGTAGTATCGTTCCGGGACAGGTCTACAATGAGCAGTTCTTC. The chain links TRBV19 to TRBJ2-1; TRBD1 matches at 8 bases. The CDR3 extends over 16 amino acids. Per the germline V gene, CDR1 is LNHDA and CDR2 is SQIVND (reference sequence). J gave up 3 bases and V 3 bases, and 7 bases lay outside the gene matches.

The CDR3 sequence is CASRAVAGGPNNEQFF. DNA of the CDR3: TGTGCCAGCAGGGCAGTAGCGGGAGGACCTAACAATGAGCAGTTCTTC. The V gene is TRBV11-2, the J gene TRBJ2-1, with 10 bases identical to TRBD2. This CDR3 region has 16 residues. Unmatched junction bases numbered 10, after V lost 6 bases and J lost 5 bases. Germline CDR1 SGHAT, CDR2 FQNNGV.

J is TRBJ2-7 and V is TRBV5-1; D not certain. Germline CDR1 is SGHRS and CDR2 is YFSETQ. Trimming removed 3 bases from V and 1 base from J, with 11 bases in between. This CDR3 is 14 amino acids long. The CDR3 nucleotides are TGCGCCAGCAGCTGGGGTTCGGGTTCCTACGAGCAGTACTTC. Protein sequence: CASSWGSGSYEQYF.

The CDR3 loop reads CASSVFEGRELFF. The CDR3 DNA reads as TGTGCCAGCAGCGTATTCGAGGGCCGGGAGCTGTTTTTT. J is TRBJ2-2 and V is TRBV9; D is perhaps TRBD2 (5 bases). The V end lost 1 base, the J end lost 9 bases, and 10 bases lay between the germline ends. The CDR3 consists of 13 residues. Germline lookup yields CDR1 SGDLS and CDR2 YYNGEE.

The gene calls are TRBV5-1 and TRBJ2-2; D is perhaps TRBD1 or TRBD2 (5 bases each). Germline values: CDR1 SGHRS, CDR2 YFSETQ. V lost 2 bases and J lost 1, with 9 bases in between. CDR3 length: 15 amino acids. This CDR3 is CASSLMGVNTGELFF. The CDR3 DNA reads TGCGCCAGCAGCTTAATGGGGGTGAACACCGGGGAGCTGTTTTTT.

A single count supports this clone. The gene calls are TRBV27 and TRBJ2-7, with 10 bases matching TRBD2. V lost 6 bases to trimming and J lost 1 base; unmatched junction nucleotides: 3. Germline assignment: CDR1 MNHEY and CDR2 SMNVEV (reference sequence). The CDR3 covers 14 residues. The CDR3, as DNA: TGTGCCAGCAGGGGAGCGGGAGGGTCCTACGAGCAGTACTTC. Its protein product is CASRGAGGSYEQYF.

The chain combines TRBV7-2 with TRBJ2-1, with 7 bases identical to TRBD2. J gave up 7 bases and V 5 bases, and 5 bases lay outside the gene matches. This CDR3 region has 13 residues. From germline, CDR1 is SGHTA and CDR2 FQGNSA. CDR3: CASSPWGGNEQFF. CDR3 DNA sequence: TGTGCCAGCAGCCCTTGGGGAGGGAATGAGCAGTTCTTC.

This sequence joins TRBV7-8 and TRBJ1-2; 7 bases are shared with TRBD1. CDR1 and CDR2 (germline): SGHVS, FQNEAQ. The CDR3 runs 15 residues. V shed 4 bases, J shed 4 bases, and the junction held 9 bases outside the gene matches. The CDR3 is CASSSTGNKGYGYTF. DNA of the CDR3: TGTGCCAGCAGCTCGACAGGGAATAAGGGCTATGGCTACACCTTC.

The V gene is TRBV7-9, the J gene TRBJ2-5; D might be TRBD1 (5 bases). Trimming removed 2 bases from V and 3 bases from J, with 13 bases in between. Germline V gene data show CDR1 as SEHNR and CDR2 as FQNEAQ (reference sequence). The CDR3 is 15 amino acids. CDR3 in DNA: TGTGCCAGCAGCTTACGATTGGGCAGGGAAGAGACCCAGTACTTC. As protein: CASSLRLGREETQYF.

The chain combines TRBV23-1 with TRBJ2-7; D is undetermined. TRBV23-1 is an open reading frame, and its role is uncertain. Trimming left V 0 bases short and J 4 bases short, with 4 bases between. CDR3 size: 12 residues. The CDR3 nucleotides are TGCGCCAGCAGTCAATCCTTATACGAGCAGTACTTC. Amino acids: CASSQSLYEQYF.

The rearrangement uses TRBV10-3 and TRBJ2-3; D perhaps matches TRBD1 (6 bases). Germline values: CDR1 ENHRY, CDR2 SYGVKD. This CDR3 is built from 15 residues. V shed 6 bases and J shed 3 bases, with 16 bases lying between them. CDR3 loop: CAIRDRPPETDTQYF. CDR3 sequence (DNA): TGTGCCATCAGAGACAGGCCCCCGGAGACAGATACGCAGTATTTT.

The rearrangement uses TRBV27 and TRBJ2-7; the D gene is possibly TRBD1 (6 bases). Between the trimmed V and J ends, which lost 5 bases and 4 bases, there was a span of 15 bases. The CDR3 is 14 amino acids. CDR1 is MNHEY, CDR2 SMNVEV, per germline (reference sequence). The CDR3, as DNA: TGTGCCAGCAGTCCCGACAGGTCTGTGTACGAGCAGTACTTC. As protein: CASSPDRSVYEQYF.

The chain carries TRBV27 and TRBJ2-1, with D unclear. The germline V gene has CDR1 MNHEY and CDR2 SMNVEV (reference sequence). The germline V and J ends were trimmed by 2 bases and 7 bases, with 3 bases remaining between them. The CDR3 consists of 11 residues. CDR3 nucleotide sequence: TGTGCCAGCAGTTTACAAAATGAGCAGTTCTTC. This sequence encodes CASSLQNEQFF.

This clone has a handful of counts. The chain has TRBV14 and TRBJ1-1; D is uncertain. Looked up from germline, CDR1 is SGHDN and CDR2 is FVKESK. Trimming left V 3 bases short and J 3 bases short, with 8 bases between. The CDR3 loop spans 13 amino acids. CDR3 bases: TGTGCCAGCAGCCAGGGCGCCTACACTGAAGCTTTCTTT. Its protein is CASSQGAYTEAFF.

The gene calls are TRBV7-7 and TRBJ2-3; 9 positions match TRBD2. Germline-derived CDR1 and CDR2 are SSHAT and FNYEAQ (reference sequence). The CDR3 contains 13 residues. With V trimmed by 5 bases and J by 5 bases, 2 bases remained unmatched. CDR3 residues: CASSSSGRDTQYF. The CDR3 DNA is TGTGCCAGCAGCAGTAGCGGGAGAGATACGCAGTATTTT.